The 28 T cell receptor beta chains below come from one sample, sequenced in a study of blood T cell repertoires in COVID-19. The method was immunoSEQ multiplex PCR; TCRdb's version includes in-frame clones alone and lacks a portion of them. This sample carries 70,000 to 80,000 clones, around nine tenths of them seen once, and the ten largest clones take under 15%. Sequencing was performed on peripheral blood. These receptors were obtained from a woman in her fifties or sixties with acute or convalescent COVID-19.

This chain links TRBV12-3 or TRBV12-4 with TRBJ2-1, with D tentatively TRBD1 (6 bases). CDR3 length: 13 residues. V lost 10 bases to trimming and J lost 4 bases, with 14 bases between them. CDR3 DNA: TGTGCCACCTCAGGGGCCTCTTACAATGAGCAGTTCTTC. It encodes CATSGASYNEQFF.

The chain carries TRBV7-2 and TRBJ2-2; 7 bases map to TRBD2. This CDR3 spans 16 amino acids. Germline V CDR1 and CDR2: SGHTA, FQGNSA. V gave up 5 bases and J gave up 7 bases; unmatched junction bases: 13. CDR3 DNA sequence: TGTGCCAGCAGCCTCTTTAGCGGGTCTGCGGGCGGGGAGCTGTTTTTT. Translating gives CASSLFSGSAGGELFF.

The chain has TRBV4-1 and TRBJ1-5; 7 nucleotides agree with TRBD1. Germline assignment: CDR1 MGHRA and CDR2 YSYEKL. V dropped 1 base and J dropped 6; count of bases not matched to a gene: 9. The CDR3 runs 16 residues. CDR3: CASSQASRGGTQPQHF. The CDR3 bases are TGCGCCAGCAGCCAAGCATCGAGAGGGGGCACTCAGCCCCAGCATTTT.

The rearrangement joins TRBV6-2 or TRBV6-3 to TRBJ2-1, with 9 bases lining up with TRBD2. Looked up from germline, CDR1 is MNHEY and CDR2 is SVGEGT. Trimming removed 0 bases from V and 3 bases from J; junction bases left unmatched: 3. The CDR3 is made up of 16 amino acids. CDR3 DNA sequence: TGTGCCAGCAGTTACTCAGGGCGGGGGGGCTACAATGAGCAGTTCTTC. This gives the protein CASSYSGRGGYNEQFF.

V and J are TRBV2 and TRBJ1-5, with 11 bases identical to TRBD1. This CDR3 region has 17 residues. The V gene end was trimmed by 7 bases and the J gene end by 7 bases; junction bases not matched to a gene: 15. Germline CDR1 and CDR2: SNHLY and FYNNEI. CDR3 loop: CASTPRRGQGGWQPQHF. CDR3 DNA: TGTGCCAGCACCCCCCGGAGGGGACAGGGGGGATGGCAGCCCCAGCATTTT.

V and J are TRBV6-4 and TRBJ2-3; no reliable D call. V dropped 0 bases and J dropped 0 bases, with 13 bases sitting between them. The V gene's germline CDR1 is MRHNA and CDR2 SNTAGT. This CDR3 has 17 amino acids. The CDR3 region has the DNA TGTGCCAGCAGTGACTCGAAGCTGATACTAAGCACAGATACGCAGTATTTT. The encoded protein is CASSDSKLILSTDTQYF.

In its sample, this clone was seen a few times. The CDR3 nucleotides read TGTGCCAGCAGCTCGAGCCAAACCGGGGAGCTGTTTTTT. This encodes CASSSSQTGELFF. V and J are TRBV7-3 and TRBJ2-2; D remains unclear. CDR3 length equals 13 residues. Germline CDR1 and CDR2: SGHTA and FQGTGA. The germline V and J ends were trimmed by 4 bases and 5 bases, with 8 bases remaining between them. Looking up the rest from reference TRBV7-3 and TRBJ2-2 gives the full variable domain: GAGVSQTPSNKVTEKGKYVELRCDPISGHTALYWYRQSLGQGPEFLIYFQGTGAADDSGLPNDRFFAVRPEGSVSTLKIQRTERGDSAVYLCASSSSQTGELFFGEGSRLTVL.

The chain couples TRBV18 to TRBJ1-1, with 9 bases identical to TRBD1. CDR1 KGHSH and CDR2 LQKENI come from the germline V gene. The CDR3 is 15 amino acids. V was clipped by 5 bases and J by 1 base; unmatched bases: 5. The CDR3 sequence: CASSSGQGWNTEAFF. The CDR3, as DNA: TGTGCCAGCTCATCGGGACAGGGTTGGAACACTGAAGCTTTCTTT.

The chain has TRBV4-2 and TRBJ2-7, with 7 bases that match TRBD2. CDR3 size: 15 residues. Germline V gene lookup returns CDR1 LGHNA and CDR2 YNFKEQ. V trimming: 0 bases; J trimming: 3 bases; junction bases outside the gene matches: 5. CDR3 protein: CASSQDWGGGYEQYF. In DNA, the CDR3 is TGTGCCAGCAGCCAAGATTGGGGCGGGGGCTACGAGCAGTACTTC.

The chain uses TRBV10-3 and TRBJ1-3; tentatively, D is TRBD1 (6 bases). Germline loops: CDR1 ENHRY, CDR2 SYGVKD. The CDR3 is 15 residues long. V was cut by 5 bases and J by 1 base, with 12 bases left in between. In DNA, the CDR3 is TGTGCCATCAGTAAGGAGGGGGGGTCTGGAAACACCATATATTTT. Protein sequence: CAISKEGGSGNTIYF.

The rearrangement joins TRBV6-5 to TRBJ2-4; 9 nucleotides line up with TRBD1. The trim removed 7 bases at V and 8 bases at J, leaving 9 bases unmatched. The CDR3 covers 14 residues. The germline gives CDR1 MNHEY, CDR2 SVGAGI. Here the CDR3 DNA reads TGTGCCAGCAAGGCGAGGACAGGGGTCGACATTCAGTACTTC. Protein sequence: CASKARTGVDIQYF.

The chain links TRBV24-1 to TRBJ2-3; 7 bases fit TRBD2. CDR1 is KGHDR, CDR2 SFDVKD, per germline. Trimming at V came to 4 bases and at J to 0 bases, leaving 3 bases not matched to a gene. This CDR3 spans 15 amino acids. The CDR3 loop is CATSESGVSTDTQYF. As DNA, the CDR3 is TGTGCCACCAGTGAAAGCGGGGTTAGCACAGATACGCAGTATTTT.

The rearrangement uses TRBV6-5 and TRBJ1-3, with TRBD1 matching 7 bases. J lost 2 bases, V lost 6 bases, and 4 bases had no gene match. CDR3 length equals 14 residues. CDR1 is MNHEY and CDR2 is SVGAGI in the germline V gene. The CDR3 DNA reads as TGTGCCAGCAGCCGAGACAGGGCTGGAAACACCATATATTTT. This gives the protein CASSRDRAGNTIYF.

This clone was recorded a few times. The CDR3 is CASSPQLEQFF. CDR3 DNA: TGTGCCAGCAGCCCCCAACTTGAGCAGTTCTTC. This rearrangement joins TRBV7-6 to TRBJ2-1; D unclear. Trimming removed 5 bases at V and 9 bases at J, with 8 bases between. This CDR3 comprises 11 residues. The germline V gene encodes CDR1 SGHVS and CDR2 FNYEAQ.

This sequence joins TRBV3-1 (or the pseudogene TRBV3-2) and TRBJ2-2; TRBD1 aligns across 7 bases. Germline V gives CDR1 LGHDT, CDR2 YNNKEL (reference sequence). The junction had 5 bases not matched to a gene; V was cut back by 0 bases and J by 7 bases. This CDR3 has 15 residues. The CDR3 loop is CASSQDRGYNGELFF. For the CDR3, the DNA is TGTGCCAGCAGCCAAGACAGGGGGTATAACGGGGAGCTGTTTTTT.

The gene calls are TRBV11-2 and TRBJ2-1; possible D gene TRBD2, 7 bases. V was cut by 1 base and J by 4 bases, with 11 bases left in between. This CDR3 spans 15 amino acids. CDR1 is SGHAT and CDR2 is FQNNGV in the germline V gene. CDR3 coding DNA: TGTGCCAGCAGCTTAGTTGCGGGGGCATACAATGAGCAGTTCTTC. It translates to CASSLVAGAYNEQFF.

The chain recombines TRBV4-1 with TRBJ1-3; D remains unclear. V was cut by 0 bases and J by 0 bases, with 9 bases left in between. The length of the CDR3 is 16 residues. Per germline, CDR1 MGHRA and CDR2 YSYEKL. CDR3 DNA: TGCGCCAGCAGCCAAGATTCGGGGAACTCTGGAAACACCATATATTTT. As protein: CASSQDSGNSGNTIYF.

Points on this clone: Different DNA sequences within this sample yield the same CDR3. The rearrangement links TRBV6-6 to TRBJ1-5; possibly TRBD1 for D (6 bases). CDR1 and CDR2 from the germline V gene are MNHNY and SVGAGI (reference sequence). Between the trimmed V and J ends, which lost 0 bases and 3 bases, there was a span of 12 bases. The CDR3 covers 16 residues. CDR3 protein: CASSYSSGGFNQPQHF. In DNA form, the CDR3 reads TGTGCCAGCAGTTACTCTTCGGGGGGCTTCAATCAGCCCCAGCATTTT.

The chain recombines TRBV7-2 with TRBJ2-7; 11 bases agree with TRBD2. Looked up from germline, CDR1 is SGHTA and CDR2 is FQGNSA. Trimming at V came to 5 bases and at J to 3 bases, leaving 6 bases not matched to a gene. The CDR3 has 15 residues. CDR3 coding DNA: TGTGCCAGCAGCCTTAGCGGGGGGGAGGACTACGAGCAGTACTTC. Translation gives CASSLSGGEDYEQYF. The full variable domain, completed using reference TRBV7-2 and TRBJ2-7, is GAGVSQSPSNKVTEKGKDVELRCDPISGHTALYWYRQSLGQGLEFLIYFQGNSAPDKSGLPSDRFSAERTGGSVSTLTIQRTQQEDSAVYLCASSLSGGEDYEQYFGPGTRLTVT.

The rearrangement joins TRBV5-1 to TRBJ1-1; the D is unclear. Trimming cost V 0 bases and J 4 bases, with 13 bases left between them. The CDR3 covers 15 residues. From germline, CDR1 is SGHRS and CDR2 YFSETQ. The CDR3 protein is CASSLDGAARTEAFF. The CDR3 nucleotides read TGCGCCAGCAGCTTGGACGGAGCCGCCCGCACTGAAGCTTTCTTT.

The V and J genes are TRBV5-4 and TRBJ2-5, with 14 nucleotides matching TRBD2. Germline lookup yields CDR1 SGHNT and CDR2 YYREEE (reference sequence). This CDR3 region has 16 residues. V lost 4 bases, J lost 4 bases, and 6 bases stayed unmatched. The CDR3: CASSPDGTSGGETQYF. CDR3 nucleotides: TGTGCCAGCAGCCCTGACGGGACTAGCGGGGGAGAGACCCAGTACTTC.

This chain joins TRBV5-5 and TRBJ2-7; 7 nucleotides line up with TRBD2. CDR3 length: 12 amino acids. Per germline, CDR1 SGHKS and CDR2 YYEKEE (reference sequence). With V trimmed by 4 bases and J by 7 bases, 5 bases remained unmatched. CDR3 protein: CASSLLAREQYF. The CDR3 bases are TGTGCCAGCAGCCTACTAGCGCGGGAGCAGTACTTC. Looking up the rest from reference TRBV5-5 and TRBJ2-7 gives the full variable domain: DAGVTQSPTHLIKTRGQQVTLRCSPISGHKSVSWYQQVLGQGPQFIFQYYEKEERGRGNFPDRFSARQFPNYSSELNVNALLLGDSALYLCASSLLAREQYFGPGTRLTVT.

The genes are TRBV7-9 and TRBJ1-1; 8 bases are shared with TRBD1. CDR1 is SEHNR and CDR2 is FQNEAQ in the germline V gene (reference sequence). V dropped 5 bases and J dropped 8; count of bases not matched to a gene: 4. The CDR3 has 12 residues. The CDR3 region is CASSVRTGEAFF. CDR3 in DNA: TGTGCCAGCAGCGTACGGACAGGGGAAGCTTTCTTT.

V gene TRBV18 combines with J gene TRBJ2-7; 9 bases line up with TRBD2. Losses at the gene ends were 3 bases for V and 2 bases for J; bases not matched to a gene: 2. CDR1 and CDR2 from the germline V gene are KGHSH and LQKENI. This CDR3 comprises 14 residues. Written as DNA, the CDR3 is TGTGCCAGCTCACCGACTAGCGGACCCTACGAGCAGTACTTC. Translated, it gives CASSPTSGPYEQYF.

The V and J genes are TRBV21-1 and TRBJ2-7; the DNA was not compared with TRBD2, the D call given in the table. TRBV21-1 corresponds to a pseudogene. The CDR3 is made up of 20 amino acids. This CDR3 is CASSAAGTDVAGSPFYEQYF. The CDR3 nucleotides read TGTGCCAGCAGCGCAGCCGGGACTGATGTAGCGGGTAGCCCTTTCTACGAGCAGTACTTC.

The V and J genes are TRBV5-4 and TRBJ2-1; 8 bases line up with TRBD2. The germline gives CDR1 SGHNT, CDR2 YYREEE (reference sequence). With 4 bases clipped from V and 9 bases from J, the junction kept 12 bases outside the gene matches. CDR3 length: 15 amino acids. The CDR3 nucleotides are TGTGCCAGCAGCCCCCTACGTAGCGGGGAGGTTGAGCAGTTCTTC. This gives the protein CASSPLRSGEVEQFF.

This clone is a singleton in its sample. The gene calls are TRBV24-1 and TRBJ2-1, with a possible D match to TRBD1 (6 bases). The V end was cut by 2 bases, the J end by 4 bases, with 14 bases between. From germline, CDR1 is KGHDR and CDR2 SFDVKD. The length of the CDR3 is 16 residues. The CDR3 sequence: CATSDSSRGRYNEQFF. CDR3 DNA sequence: TGTGCCACCAGTGATTCCTCCAGGGGAAGGTACAATGAGCAGTTCTTC.

The V call is TRBV9, the J call TRBJ1-3; D perhaps matches TRBD1 (6 bases). Deletions cut 8 bases from V and 6 bases from J, with 15 bases between. Germline V gene lookup returns CDR1 SGDLS and CDR2 YYNGEE. The CDR3 is 13 residues long. CDR3 DNA: TGTGCCAGTTCTAAGGGGGATCAAAACACCATATATTTT. Translating it yields CASSKGDQNTIYF.